This T cell receptor beta chain was sequenced during a study of T cells in Graves' hyperthyroidism and ophthalmopathy. RNA transcripts yielded amplified TCR beta CDR3 regions. When the TCR CDR3 underwent first-round RT-PCR, the HTBI primer set was used. TCRdb re-called the multiplex PCR reads with MiXCR, one entry per CDR3 protein. The table shows around 240,000 distinct CDR3 sequences, with more than 12% occurring only once. Study-wide results and limits: Stable hyperthyroidism was told apart from ophthalmopathy by a model built on 13 V-J features.

This clonotype was found many times. Antigen: not known. The sample comprised blood. The TCR comes from a woman in her thirties or forties with Graves' hyperthyroidism that later progressed to Graves' ophthalmopathy.

CDR3 DNA sequence: TGTGCCAGCAGGAGGACAGTTTACAGTGAAAAACTGTTTTTT. Translating gives CASRRTVYSEKLFF. The chain uses TRBV6-1 and TRBJ1-4; D is perhaps TRBD1 (6 bases). Trimming stripped 6 bases from V and 7 bases from J, with 15 bases between. CDR3 size: 14 residues. Germline V lookup: CDR1 MNHNS, CDR2 SASEGT.